Sequencing of this T cell receptor (beta chain) was carried out in a study of tumor-infiltrating lymphocytes in primary liver carcinoma. Study overall: Stage T1-T3 N0M0 tumors spanned about 4.2 to 11 cm.

Details on this clonotype: The antigen is undetermined. The CDR3 does not end in the conserved phenylalanine or tryptophan, so this is likely a read error.

Germline V gene sequence: CDR1 SGHRS, CDR2 YFSETQ. There are 16 residues in the CDR3. General observations from the study: Present in all five tumor regions were only about 7-25% of the top clones. The overlap of tumor-adjacent and tumor-blood pairs was smaller than that of tumor region pairs.

For each extraction, RNA and DNA were obtained together from about 19-30 mg of unsorted bulk tissue. Histology found more than 80% viable tumor cells per sample. TCR beta cDNA came from about 450 ng total RNA, primed with a constant-region primer. Generation of the TCR beta libraries relied on three nested multiplex PCR rounds using slightly modified ARM-PCR. The study ran its first two PCR rounds for nine to ten cycles each, using TRBV1-TRBV30 forward primers and a C-beta reverse primer. One entry per CDR3 protein results from TCRdb running MiXCR on the multiplex PCR reads. The sample holds 100,000 or so distinct CDR3 sequences, 80% to 85% seen once.

This sequence was found in a man aged 40-55 years with primary liver carcinoma and hepatitis B virus infection. Material: liver tumor tissue from sampling region 3. Documented subset: tumor region T3, left-lateral pole. The chain has TRBV5-1 and TRBJ1-1; 7 nucleotides match TRBD1. The chain's CDR3 is CASSLSSGGANTEAFC. The CDR3 DNA reads as TGCGCCAGCAGCTTGTCGTCAGGGGGGGCGAACACCGAAGCTTTCTGT.